This passage covers 16 T cell receptor delta chains from one sample sequenced in a study of gamma-delta chains in newborns, infants, children (dated by TCRdb to the late 2010s). Sequencing relied on an Illumina MiSeq. The public reads were reprocessed by TCRdb using CATT, and rows of matching DNA were later combined. The sample table contains a few thousand delta-chain clones; only one count was recorded for 5.5% to 8% of them. The ten largest account for around 15% of the sample. The sequenced material came from blood. The receptors shown here come from a child who was a newborn, infant or young child, either healthy, febrile or measles-vaccinated (not recorded which).

There are a few counts of this clone. Only one base separates this from a far larger clonotype, so it likely reflects a read error. The chain uses TRDV2 and TRDJ3; 12 bases are shared with TRDD3. The CDR3 spans 21 residues. Germline values: CDR1 GEAIGNYY, CDR2 EKD. The CDR3 DNA is TGTGCCTGTGACAAAGTACTGGGGGATACACGTAGCTCCCGGGACACCCGACAGATGTTTTTC. Residues: CACDKVLGDTRSSRDTRQMFF.

This clone was picked up a small number of times. This chain joins TRDV2 and TRDJ1, with 13 bases lining up with TRDD3. Germline CDR1 and CDR2: GEAIGNYY and EKD. V lost 3 bases to trimming and J lost 1 base; unmatched junction nucleotides: 13. The CDR3 contains 19 residues. The CDR3 loop is CACDPLSTGGYGFTDKLIF. CDR3 nucleotides: TGTGCCTGTGACCCCCTTAGTACTGGGGGATACGGATTCACCGATAAACTCATCTTT.

In its sample, this clone was seen a few times. Compared with germline, one end of the junction differs, possibly owing to a read error. The chain couples TRDV2 to TRDJ3; perhaps TRDD3 as D (5 bases). The CDR3 runs to 16 residues. Germline-derived CDR1 and CDR2 are GEAIGNYY and EKD. The CDR3 DNA is TGTGCCTGGGACAGGATAGGCTCCTGGGACACCCGACAGATGTTTTTC. Translation: CAWDRIGSWDTRQMFF.

This clone was seen a handful of times. A far more abundant clone sits one base away, making this likely a read error. The chain joins TRDV1 to TRDJ1; 13 bases line up with TRDD3. The CDR3 is made up of 24 amino acids. CDR1 is TSWWSYY and CDR2 is QGS in the germline V gene. The CDR3 loop reads CALGNWAQFLLLGDTRKYTDRLIF. The CDR3 nucleotides are TGTGCTCTTGGGAACTGGGCCCAGTTCCTGCTACTGGGGGATACGCGAAAGTACACCGATAGACTCATCTTT.

To note about this clone: For this DNA, TCRdb reports the protein of a much larger clone, which diverges at residue 6, most likely from a read error; the protein presented here is translated directly from the DNA. The V and J genes are TRDV2 and TRDJ3; D remains ambiguous. CDR3 length equals 17 residues. Germline V lookup: CDR1 GEAIGNYY, CDR2 EKD. Trimming left V 0 bases short and J 0 bases short, with 8 bases between. CDR3 sequence: CACDTPLSSWDTRQMFF. In DNA, the CDR3 is TGTGCCTGTGACACCCCACTGAGCTCCTGGGACACCCGACAGATGTTTTTC.

Worth noting for this clone: Translating this DNA gives a protein that differs at residue 6 from the TCRdb one, which belongs to a much larger clone; a read error is likely, and the protein shown is this translation. The chain carries TRDV2 and TRDJ3; TRDD3 agrees at 9 bases. Losses at the gene ends were 3 bases for V and 2 bases for J; bases not matched to a gene: 10. Looked up from germline, CDR1 is GEAIGNYY and CDR2 is EKD. This CDR3 spans 19 amino acids. Here the CDR3 reads CACDLRGDTLAWDTRQMFF. DNA of the CDR3: TGTGCCTGTGACTTACGGGGGGATACCCTCGCCTGGGACACCCGACAGATGTTTTTC.

This clone was seen more than once but under ten times. This sequence is one base from a far larger clone and is likely a read error. Other nucleotide sequences from this sample produce the same CDR3. The rearrangement uses TRDV2 and TRDJ3, with TRDD3 matching 13 bases. CDR1 and CDR2 from the germline V gene are GEAIGNYY and EKD. The CDR3 runs to 21 residues. The V segment lost 0 bases and the J segment 2 bases; nucleotides outside the gene matches: 9. The CDR3 here is CACDTLEPTGGYAWDTRQMFF. CDR3 in DNA: TGTGCCTGTGACACCCTCGAACCGACTGGGGGATACGCCTGGGACACCCGACAGATGTTTTTC.

This clone ranks as large. Distinct nucleotide sequences in the sample also encode this CDR3. J is TRDJ3 and V is TRDV2; 10 nucleotides align to TRDD3. The CDR3 contains 20 residues. In germline, CDR1 is GEAIGNYY, CDR2 EKD. V lost 2 bases and J lost 1; bases outside the gene matches: 10. CDR3 amino acids: CACDKLGDYGRSWDTRQMFF. The DNA for the CDR3 is TGTGCCTGTGACAAACTGGGGGATTACGGCCGATCCTGGGACACCCGACAGATGTTTTTC.

The V gene is TRDV2, the J gene TRDJ1, with 10 bases identical to TRDD3. The CDR3 is 15 residues long. J lost 11 bases, V lost 2 bases, and 13 bases had no gene match. Per the germline V gene, CDR1 is GEAIGNYY and CDR2 is EKD. CDR3 nucleotide sequence: TGTGCCTGTGACAATCTTGGAGTGGGGGATACTTTTCTCATCTTT. Protein: CACDNLGVGDTFLIF.

Concerning this clone itself: A far larger clone lies a single base away; this is likely a read error. The chain uses TRDV2 and TRDJ3, with TRDD3 matching 13 bases. The length of the CDR3 is 21 residues. The V gene end was trimmed by 5 bases and the J gene end by 10 bases; junction bases not matched to a gene: 22. The germline CDR1 and CDR2 sequences are GEAIGNYY and EKD. CDR3 sequence (DNA): TGTGCCTGTGGTCCCATTCCAGTTACTGGGGGATACGGAGAGGGGACCCGACAGATGTTTTTC. Its translation is CACGPIPVTGGYGEGTRQMFF.

This clone was seen only a few times. The amino acid sequence in TCRdb belongs to a much larger clone and departs from this DNA's translation at residue 8, likely a sequencing read error; the sequence shown is translated from the DNA. The gene calls are TRDV2 and TRDJ3, with D possibly being TRDD3 (6 bases). CDR1 is GEAIGNYY and CDR2 is EKD in the germline V gene. V lost 3 bases and J lost 0, with 20 bases in between. The CDR3 covers 20 residues. The CDR3 DNA sequence: TGTGCCTGTGACGGCCTCCTTTGGGGATTCAGCTCCTGGGACACCCGACAGATGTTTTTC. Residues: CACDGLLWGFSSWDTRQMFF.

In its sample, this clone was seen a few times. A single base is all that separates this from a far larger clone, so a read error is likely. This chain uses TRDV2 with TRDJ2; 11 bases are shared with TRDD3. The CDR3 is 16 residues long. Per germline, CDR1 GEAIGNYY and CDR2 EKD. The CDR3 region is CACVIYWGILTAQPFF. In DNA, the CDR3 is TGTGCCTGTGTCATATACTGGGGGATATTGACAGCACAACCCTTCTTT.

The table lists this clone with a few counts. A read error is likely here: a far larger clone is one base away. In the same sample, other DNA sequences code for this CDR3. This chain links TRDV2 with TRDJ1; perhaps TRDD2 as D (5 bases). Per the germline V gene, CDR1 is GEAIGNYY and CDR2 is EKD. The CDR3 covers 17 residues. The CDR3 protein is CACDTVLYKTTTDKLIF. The CDR3 DNA reads TGTGCCTGTGACACCGTCCTATACAAAACTACCACCGACAAACTCATCTTT.

By share, this clone ranks as medium-sized. A single base separates this from a much larger clone, so it may be a read error. This sequence joins TRDV2 and TRDJ3, with 10 bases identical to TRDD3. Germline loops: CDR1 GEAIGNYY, CDR2 EKD. The CDR3 covers 17 residues. Here the CDR3 DNA reads TGTGCCTGTGACACCGTGGGGGATACCTGGGACACCCGAAAGATGTTTTTC. Translating gives CACDTVGDTWDTRKMFF.

Remarks on this clone: TCRdb records a much larger clone's protein for this DNA, with a difference at residue 15 that likely arises from a read error; the protein given is the translation of the DNA. The chain combines TRDV2 with TRDJ3; 8 bases are shared with TRDD3. Per germline, CDR1 GEAIGNYY and CDR2 EKD. This CDR3 comprises 18 residues. As DNA, the CDR3 is TGTGCCTGTGACCAACTGGGGGCCCACTCCTGGGACACCCGACGGATGTTTTTC. Its translation is CACDQLGAHSWDTRRMFF.

Note on this clone: This may stem from a read error, because a much larger clone lies one nucleotide away. The chain is built from TRDV2 and TRDJ3; 7 nucleotides agree with TRDD3. CDR3 length: 19 residues. Germline CDR1 GEAIGNYY, CDR2 EKD. CDR3 DNA sequence: TGTGCCTGTGACACCGTCATCCCTGGGGGGTCCTGGGGCACCCGACAGATGTTTTTC. It is translated as CACDTVIPGGSWGTRQMFF.